These 9 T cell receptor beta chains were sequenced from one sample in a study of cytomegalovirus exposure and HLA in healthy donors. PCR amplification relied on 60 Vbeta primers (plus 13 Jbeta primers). The table came from immunoSEQ multiplex PCR; TCRdb's copy has only in-frame clones and leaves some out. The sample lists 150,000 to 200,000 clones; roughly 70% were seen once. The sequencing sample was made of PBMCs. The receptors here all came from a woman between 25 and 40 years old in good health and CMV-seronegative.

This chain links TRBV7-2 with TRBJ1-6; D is unresolved. Trimming shortened V by 5 bases and J by 9 bases, and 20 bases separated the two germline ends. Germline CDR1 SGHTA, CDR2 FQGNSA. CDR3 size: 16 residues. The CDR3 DNA is TGTGCCAGCAGCCTACGGTGGGAGACCCCCCCTTCACCCCTCCACTTT. Encoded protein: CASSLRWETPPSPLHF.

The chain uses TRBV5-8 and TRBJ1-5, with D possibly TRBD1 on 5 matching bases. The germline V gene encodes CDR1 SGHTS and CDR2 YDEGEE. Deletions cut 3 bases from V and 3 bases from J, with 16 bases between. The CDR3 consists of 16 residues. The CDR3 DNA is TGTGCCAGCAGCTCCTTCGCGATGGGGCCCAATCAGCCCCAGCATTTT. This gives the protein CASSSFAMGPNQPQHF.

The V call is TRBV7-3, the J call TRBJ1-1, with TRBD1 identical over 9 bases. Germline V gene sequence: CDR1 SGHTA, CDR2 FQGTGA. The CDR3 length is 15 residues. After removal of 4 bases from V and 3 bases from J, the junction contained 6 bases not matched to a gene. The DNA of the CDR3 is TGTGCCAGCAGCTCAACAGGGGGCATTGACACTGAAGCTTTCTTT. It specifies CASSSTGGIDTEAFF.

The chain employs TRBV9 and TRBJ2-1; 10 nucleotides align to TRBD2. Germline values: CDR1 SGDLS, CDR2 YYNGEE. With 2 bases clipped from V and 2 bases from J, the junction kept 1 base outside the gene matches. The CDR3 has 15 residues. CDR3 sequence reads: CASSVLAGAYNEQFF. The CDR3, as DNA: TGTGCCAGCAGCGTCCTAGCGGGAGCCTACAATGAGCAGTTCTTC.

The chain combines TRBV5-1 with TRBJ2-1, with TRBD2 identical over 11 bases. This CDR3 is 17 amino acids long. Germline loops: CDR1 SGHRS, CDR2 YFSETQ. V shed 5 bases and J 5 bases; nucleotides not matched to a gene: 12. CDR3 DNA: TGCGCCAGCAGTTTATCGATCGGGACTAGCGGTAACAATGAGCAGTTCTTC. Its protein is CASSLSIGTSGNNEQFF.

This sequence joins TRBV9 and TRBJ2-7; 9 bases line up with TRBD1. In germline, CDR1 is SGDLS, CDR2 YYNGEE. J was trimmed by 1 base and V by 0 bases; bases with no gene match: 5. CDR3 length equals 16 residues. The CDR3 DNA sequence: TGTGCCAGCAGCGTAGGCAAGGGACAGGGATCCTACGAGCAGTACTTC. This sequence encodes CASSVGKGQGSYEQYF.

J is TRBJ1-1 and V is TRBV7-9; 10 bases line up with TRBD1. After removal of 4 bases from V and 2 bases from J, the junction contained 4 bases not matched to a gene. The CDR3 is 15 amino acids. From germline, CDR1 is SEHNR and CDR2 FQNEAQ (reference sequence). CDR3 residues: CASSSRQGANTEAFF. In DNA, the CDR3 is TGTGCCAGCAGCTCCAGACAGGGGGCAAACACTGAAGCTTTCTTT. The full variable domain, its missing parts supplied by reference TRBV7-9 and TRBJ1-1, is DTGVSQNPRHKITKRGQNVTFRCDPISEHNRLYWYRQTLGQGPEFLTYFQNEAQLEKSRLLSDRFSAERPKGSFSTLEIQRTEQGDSAMYLCASSSRQGANTEAFFGQGTRLTVV.

The rearrangement uses TRBV4-1 and TRBJ1-5, with no clear D. V was trimmed by 0 bases and J by 7 bases, leaving 13 bases between them. From germline, CDR1 is MGHRA and CDR2 YSYEKL. There are 15 residues in the CDR3. CDR3 loop: CASSQDDGLGQPQHF. The DNA for the CDR3 is TGCGCCAGCAGCCAAGACGATGGATTGGGCCAGCCCCAGCATTTT.

This chain links TRBV10-1 with TRBJ1-5; 12 bases fit TRBD1. The CDR3 is made up of 22 amino acids. Germline V CDR1 and CDR2: WNHNN, SYGVQD (reference sequence). The J segment lost 0 bases and the V segment lost 0 bases, leaving 15 bases of the junction unmatched. CDR3 loop: CASSESDKLRDRGPDSNQPQHF. For the CDR3, the DNA is TGCGCCAGCAGTGAGTCCGATAAGTTAAGGGACAGGGGGCCGGATAGCAATCAGCCCCAGCATTTT.